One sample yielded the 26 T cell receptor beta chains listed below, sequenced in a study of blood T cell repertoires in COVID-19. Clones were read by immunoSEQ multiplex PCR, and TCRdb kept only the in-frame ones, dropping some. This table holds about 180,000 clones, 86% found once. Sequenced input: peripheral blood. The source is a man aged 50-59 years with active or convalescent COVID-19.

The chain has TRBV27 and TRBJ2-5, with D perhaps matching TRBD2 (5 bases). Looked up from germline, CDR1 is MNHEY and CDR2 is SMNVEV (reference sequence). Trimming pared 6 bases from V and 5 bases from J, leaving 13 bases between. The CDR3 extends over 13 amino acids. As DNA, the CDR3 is TGTGCCAGCAGGGAAAACTGGACTGAGACCCAGTACTTC. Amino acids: CASRENWTETQYF.

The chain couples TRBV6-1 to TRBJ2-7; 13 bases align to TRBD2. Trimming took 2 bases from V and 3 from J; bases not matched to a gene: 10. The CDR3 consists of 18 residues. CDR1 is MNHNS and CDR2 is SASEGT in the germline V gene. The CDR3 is CASSERMGLAGIDYEQYF. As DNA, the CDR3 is TGTGCCAGCAGTGAAAGGATGGGACTAGCGGGGATCGACTACGAGCAGTACTTC.

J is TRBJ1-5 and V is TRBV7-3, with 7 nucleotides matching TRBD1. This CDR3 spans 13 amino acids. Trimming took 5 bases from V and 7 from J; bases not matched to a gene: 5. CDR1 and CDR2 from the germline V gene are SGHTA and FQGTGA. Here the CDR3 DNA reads TGTGCCAGCAGCCGGACAGGAGGGCAGCCCCAGCATTTT. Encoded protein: CASSRTGGQPQHF.

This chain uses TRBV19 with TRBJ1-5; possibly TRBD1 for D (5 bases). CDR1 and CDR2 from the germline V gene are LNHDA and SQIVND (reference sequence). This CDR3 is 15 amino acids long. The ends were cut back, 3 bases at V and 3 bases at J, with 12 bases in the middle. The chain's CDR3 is CASSIVQGLNQPQHF. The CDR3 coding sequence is TGTGCCAGTAGTATCGTCCAGGGCCTCAATCAGCCCCAGCATTTT.

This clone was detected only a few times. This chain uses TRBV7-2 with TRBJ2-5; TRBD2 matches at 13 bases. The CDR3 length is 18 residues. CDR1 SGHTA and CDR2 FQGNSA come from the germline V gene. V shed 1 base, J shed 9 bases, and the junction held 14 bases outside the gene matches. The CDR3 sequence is CASSLELAGGPFPLAQYF. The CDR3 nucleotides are TGTGCCAGCAGCTTAGAACTAGCGGGGGGGCCCTTTCCTTTGGCCCAGTACTTC. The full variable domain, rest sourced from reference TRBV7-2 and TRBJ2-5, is GAGVSQSPSNKVTEKGKDVELRCDPISGHTALYWYRQSLGQGLEFLIYFQGNSAPDKSGLPSDRFSAERTGGSVSTLTIQRTQQEDSAVYLCASSLELAGGPFPLAQYFGPGTRLLVL.

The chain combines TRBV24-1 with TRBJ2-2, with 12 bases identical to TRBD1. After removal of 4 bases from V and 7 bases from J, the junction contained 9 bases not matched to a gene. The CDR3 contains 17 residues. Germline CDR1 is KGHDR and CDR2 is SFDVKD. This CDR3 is CATSDAMGQGAGGELFF. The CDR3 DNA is TGTGCCACCAGTGACGCAATGGGACAGGGGGCGGGCGGGGAGCTGTTTTTT.

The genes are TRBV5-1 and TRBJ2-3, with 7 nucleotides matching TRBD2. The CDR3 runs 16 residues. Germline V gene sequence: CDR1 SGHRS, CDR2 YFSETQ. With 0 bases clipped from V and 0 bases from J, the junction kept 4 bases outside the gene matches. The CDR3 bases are TGCGCCAGCAGCTTGGGTAGCGGGCCTAGCACAGATACGCAGTATTTT. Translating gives CASSLGSGPSTDTQYF.

CDR3 protein: CASSLGGTANYGYTF. CDR3 bases: TGTGCCAGCAGCTTAGGGGGGACAGCTAACTATGGCTACACCTTC. The chain couples TRBV7-9 to TRBJ1-2, with 7 positions matching TRBD1. Trimming cost V 1 base and J 0 bases; bases outside gene matches: 2. CDR1 and CDR2 from the germline V gene are SEHNR and FQNEAQ (reference sequence). The CDR3 covers 15 residues.

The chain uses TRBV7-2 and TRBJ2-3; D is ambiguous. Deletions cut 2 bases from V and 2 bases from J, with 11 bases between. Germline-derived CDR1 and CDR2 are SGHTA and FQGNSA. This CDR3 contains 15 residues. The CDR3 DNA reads TGTGCCAGCAGCTTAACTGGCGGATTCACAGATACGCAGTATTTT. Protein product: CASSLTGGFTDTQYF.

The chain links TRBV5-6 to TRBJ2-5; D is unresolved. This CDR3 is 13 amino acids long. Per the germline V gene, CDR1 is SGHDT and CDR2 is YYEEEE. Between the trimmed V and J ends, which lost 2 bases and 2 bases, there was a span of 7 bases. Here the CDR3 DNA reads TGTGCCAGCAGCTTCTCGACTCAAGAGACCCAGTACTTC. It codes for CASSFSTQETQYF.

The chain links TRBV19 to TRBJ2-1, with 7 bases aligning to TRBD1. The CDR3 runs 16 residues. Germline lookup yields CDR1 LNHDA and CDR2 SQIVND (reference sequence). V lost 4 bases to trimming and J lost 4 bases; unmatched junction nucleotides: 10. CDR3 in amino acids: CASSKDRESLYNEQFF. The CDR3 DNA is TGTGCCAGTAGTAAAGACAGGGAATCCCTATACAATGAGCAGTTCTTC.

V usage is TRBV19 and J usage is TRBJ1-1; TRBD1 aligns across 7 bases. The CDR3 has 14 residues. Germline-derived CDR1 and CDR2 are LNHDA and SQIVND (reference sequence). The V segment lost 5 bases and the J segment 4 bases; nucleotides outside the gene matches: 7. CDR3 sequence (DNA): TGTGCCAGTAGTCCCTCGTCAGGGGGCACTGAAGCTTTCTTT. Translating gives CASSPSSGGTEAFF.

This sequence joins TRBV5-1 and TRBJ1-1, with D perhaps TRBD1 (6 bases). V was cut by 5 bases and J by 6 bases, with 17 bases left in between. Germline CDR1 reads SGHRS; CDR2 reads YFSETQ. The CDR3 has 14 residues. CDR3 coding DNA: TGCGCCAGCAGATCAGAGTCAGGGGTCGCTGAAGCTTTCTTT. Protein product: CASRSESGVAEAFF.

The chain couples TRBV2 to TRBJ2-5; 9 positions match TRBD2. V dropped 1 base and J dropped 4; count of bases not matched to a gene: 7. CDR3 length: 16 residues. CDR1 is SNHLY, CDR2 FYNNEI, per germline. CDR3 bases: TGTGCCAGCAGTGAAGGGGTAGCGGGAGTCGGAGAGACCCAGTACTTC. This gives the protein CASSEGVAGVGETQYF. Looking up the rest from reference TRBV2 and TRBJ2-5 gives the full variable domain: EPEVTQTPSHQVTQMGQEVILRCVPISNHLYFYWYRQILGQKVEFLVSFYNNEISEKSEIFDDQFSVERPDGSNFTLKIRSTKLEDSAMYFCASSEGVAGVGETQYFGPGTRLLVL.

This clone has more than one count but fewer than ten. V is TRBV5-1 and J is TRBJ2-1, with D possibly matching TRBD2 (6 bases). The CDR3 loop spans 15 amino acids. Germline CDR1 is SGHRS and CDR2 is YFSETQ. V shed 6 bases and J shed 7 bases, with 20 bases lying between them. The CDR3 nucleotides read TGCGCCAGCATGGAGAGGCCGGGAGCCTCAAATGAGCAGTTCTTC. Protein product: CASMERPGASNEQFF.

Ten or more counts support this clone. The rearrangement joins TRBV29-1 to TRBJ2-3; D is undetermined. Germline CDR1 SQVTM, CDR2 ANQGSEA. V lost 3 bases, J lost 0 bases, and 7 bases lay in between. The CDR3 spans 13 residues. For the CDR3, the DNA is TGCAGCGTTGAGTTCTCTAGCACAGATACGCAGTATTTT. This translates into CSVEFSSTDTQYF.

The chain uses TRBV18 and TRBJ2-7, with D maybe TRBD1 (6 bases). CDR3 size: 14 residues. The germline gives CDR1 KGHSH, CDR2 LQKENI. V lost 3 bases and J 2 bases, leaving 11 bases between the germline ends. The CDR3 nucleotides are TGTGCCAGCTCACCCAGGGGCTCTACCTACGAGCAGTACTTC. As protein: CASSPRGSTYEQYF. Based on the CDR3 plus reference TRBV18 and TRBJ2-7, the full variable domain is NAGVMQNPRHLVRRRGQEARLRCSPMKGHSHVYWYRQLPEEGLKFMVYLQKENIIDESGMPKERFSAEFPKEGPSILRIQQVVRGDSAAYFCASSPRGSTYEQYFGPGTRLTVT.

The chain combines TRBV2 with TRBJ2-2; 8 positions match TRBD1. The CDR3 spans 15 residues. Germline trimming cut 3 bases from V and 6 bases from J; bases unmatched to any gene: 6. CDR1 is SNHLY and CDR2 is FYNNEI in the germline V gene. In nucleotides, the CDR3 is TGTGCCAGCAGTGAGGACAGGGTAATTGCCGGGGAGCTGTTTTTT. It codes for CASSEDRVIAGELFF.

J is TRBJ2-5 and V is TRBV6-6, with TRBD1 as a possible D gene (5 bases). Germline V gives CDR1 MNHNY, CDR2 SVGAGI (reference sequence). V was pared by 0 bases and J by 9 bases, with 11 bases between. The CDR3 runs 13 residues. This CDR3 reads CASSYSAGRSQYF. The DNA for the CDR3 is TGTGCCAGCAGTTACTCTGCAGGGCGGTCCCAGTACTTC.

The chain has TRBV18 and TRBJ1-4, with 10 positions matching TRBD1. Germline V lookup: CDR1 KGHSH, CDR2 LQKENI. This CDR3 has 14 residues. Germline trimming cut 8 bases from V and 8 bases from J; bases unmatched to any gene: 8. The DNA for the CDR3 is TGTGCCAGCCGACGGACAGGGGGAACCGAAAAACTGTTTTTT. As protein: CASRRTGGTEKLFF.

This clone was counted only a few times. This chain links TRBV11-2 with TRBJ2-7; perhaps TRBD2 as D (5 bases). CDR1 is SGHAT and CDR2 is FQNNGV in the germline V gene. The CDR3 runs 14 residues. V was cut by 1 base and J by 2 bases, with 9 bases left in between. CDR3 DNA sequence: TGTGCCAGCAGCTTAGCTTTCGGGGCCTACGAGCAGTACTTC. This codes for CASSLAFGAYEQYF.

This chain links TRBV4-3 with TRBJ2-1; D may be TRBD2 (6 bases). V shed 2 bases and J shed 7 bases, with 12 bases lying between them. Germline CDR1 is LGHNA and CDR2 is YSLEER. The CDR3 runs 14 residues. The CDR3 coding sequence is TGCGCCAGCAGCCAATTGCGGGGACCGAATGAGCAGTTCTTC. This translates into CASSQLRGPNEQFF.

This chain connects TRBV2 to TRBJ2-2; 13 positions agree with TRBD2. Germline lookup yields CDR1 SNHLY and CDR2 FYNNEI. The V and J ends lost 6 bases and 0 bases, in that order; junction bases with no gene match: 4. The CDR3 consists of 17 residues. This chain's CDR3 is CASRRTSGSSNTGELFF. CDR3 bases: TGTGCCAGCAGGAGGACTAGCGGGAGTTCGAACACCGGGGAGCTGTTTTTT. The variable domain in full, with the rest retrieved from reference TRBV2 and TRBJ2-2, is EPEVTQTPSHQVTQMGQEVILRCVPISNHLYFYWYRQILGQKVEFLVSFYNNEISEKSEIFDDQFSVERPDGSNFTLKIRSTKLEDSAMYFCASRRTSGSSNTGELFFGEGSRLTVL.

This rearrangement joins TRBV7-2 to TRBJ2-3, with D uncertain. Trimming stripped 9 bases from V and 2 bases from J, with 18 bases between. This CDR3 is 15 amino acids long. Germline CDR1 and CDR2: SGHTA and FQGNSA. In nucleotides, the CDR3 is TGTGCCAGAAGATCGGTAGAACGGGTCACAGATACGCAGTATTTT. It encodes CARRSVERVTDTQYF.

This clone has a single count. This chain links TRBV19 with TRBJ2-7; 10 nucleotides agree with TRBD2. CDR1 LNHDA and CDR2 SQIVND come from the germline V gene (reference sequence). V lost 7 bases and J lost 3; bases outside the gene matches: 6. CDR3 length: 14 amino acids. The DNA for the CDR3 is TGTGCCAGTACTCCCTCTAGCGGGAGCTACGAGCAGTACTTC. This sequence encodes CASTPSSGSYEQYF.

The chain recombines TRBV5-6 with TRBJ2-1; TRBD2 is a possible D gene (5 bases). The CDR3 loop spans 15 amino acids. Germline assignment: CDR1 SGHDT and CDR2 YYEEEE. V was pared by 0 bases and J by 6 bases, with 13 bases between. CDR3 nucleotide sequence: TGTGCCAGCAGCTTGGGAGGGAGTAGTGCCAATGAGCAGTTCTTC. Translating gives CASSLGGSSANEQFF. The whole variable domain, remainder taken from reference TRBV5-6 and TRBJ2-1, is DAGVTQSPTHLIKTRGQQVTLRCSPKSGHDTVSWYQQALGQGPQFIFQYYEEEERQRGNFPDRFSGHQFPNYSSELNVNALLLGDSALYLCASSLGGSSANEQFFGPGTRLTVL.